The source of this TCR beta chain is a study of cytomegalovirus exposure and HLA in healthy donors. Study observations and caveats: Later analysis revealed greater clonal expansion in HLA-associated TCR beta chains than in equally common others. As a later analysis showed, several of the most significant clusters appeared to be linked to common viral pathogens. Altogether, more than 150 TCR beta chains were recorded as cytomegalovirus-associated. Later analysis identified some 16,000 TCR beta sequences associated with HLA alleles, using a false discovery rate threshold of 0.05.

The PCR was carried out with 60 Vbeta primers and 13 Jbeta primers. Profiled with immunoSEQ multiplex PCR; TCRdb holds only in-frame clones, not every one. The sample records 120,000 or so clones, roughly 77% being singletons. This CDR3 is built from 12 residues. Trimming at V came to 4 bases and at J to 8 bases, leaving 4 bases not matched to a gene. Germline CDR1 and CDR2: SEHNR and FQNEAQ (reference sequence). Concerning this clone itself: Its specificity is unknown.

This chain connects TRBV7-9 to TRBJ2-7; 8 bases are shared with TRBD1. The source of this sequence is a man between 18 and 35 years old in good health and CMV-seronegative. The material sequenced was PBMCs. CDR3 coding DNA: TGTGCCAGCAGCTCAGGGGGCGCGAAGCAGTACTTC. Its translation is CASSSGGAKQYF.